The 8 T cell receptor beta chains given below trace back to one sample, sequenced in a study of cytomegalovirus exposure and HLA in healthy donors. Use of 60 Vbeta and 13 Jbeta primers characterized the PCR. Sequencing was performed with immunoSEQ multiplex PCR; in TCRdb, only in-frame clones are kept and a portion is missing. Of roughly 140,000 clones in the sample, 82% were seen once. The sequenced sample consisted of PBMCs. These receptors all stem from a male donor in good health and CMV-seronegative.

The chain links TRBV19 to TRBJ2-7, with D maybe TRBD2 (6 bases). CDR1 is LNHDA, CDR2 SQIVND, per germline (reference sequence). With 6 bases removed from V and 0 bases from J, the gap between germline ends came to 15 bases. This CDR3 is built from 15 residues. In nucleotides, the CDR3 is TGTGCCAGTAGCCCCCTGATCGGGAGCTCCTACGAGCAGTACTTC. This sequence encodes CASSPLIGSSYEQYF.

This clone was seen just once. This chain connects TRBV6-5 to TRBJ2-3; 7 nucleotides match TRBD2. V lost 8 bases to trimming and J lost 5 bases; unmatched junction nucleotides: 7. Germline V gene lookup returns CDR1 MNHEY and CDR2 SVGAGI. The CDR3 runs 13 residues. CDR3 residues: CASGGGMRDTQYF. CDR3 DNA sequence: TGTGCCAGCGGGGGGGGAATGAGAGATACGCAGTATTTT.

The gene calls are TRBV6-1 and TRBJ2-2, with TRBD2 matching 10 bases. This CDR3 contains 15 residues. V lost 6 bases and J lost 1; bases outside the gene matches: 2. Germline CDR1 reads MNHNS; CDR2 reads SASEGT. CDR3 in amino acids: CASSRLAGNTGELFF. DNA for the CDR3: TGTGCCAGCAGCCGACTAGCGGGGAACACCGGGGAGCTGTTTTTT.

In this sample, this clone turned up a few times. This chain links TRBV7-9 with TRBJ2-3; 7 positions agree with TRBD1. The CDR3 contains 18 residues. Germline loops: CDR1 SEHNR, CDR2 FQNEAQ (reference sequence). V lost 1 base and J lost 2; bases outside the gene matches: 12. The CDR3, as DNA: TGTGCCAGCAGCTTAGGGTTTGAGCGCAGGGGGTTCACAGATACGCAGTATTTT. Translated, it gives CASSLGFERRGFTDTQYF. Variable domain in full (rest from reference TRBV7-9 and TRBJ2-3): DTGVSQNPRHKITKRGQNVTFRCDPISEHNRLYWYRQTLGQGPEFLTYFQNEAQLEKSRLLSDRFSAERPKGSFSTLEIQRTEQGDSAMYLCASSLGFERRGFTDTQYFGPGTRLTVL.

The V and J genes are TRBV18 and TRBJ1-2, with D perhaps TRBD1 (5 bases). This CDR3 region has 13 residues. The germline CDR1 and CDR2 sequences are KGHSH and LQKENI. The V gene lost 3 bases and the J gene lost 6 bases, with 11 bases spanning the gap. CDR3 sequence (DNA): TGTGCCAGCTCACCTAGCAGGGATGATGGCTACACCTTC. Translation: CASSPSRDDGYTF.

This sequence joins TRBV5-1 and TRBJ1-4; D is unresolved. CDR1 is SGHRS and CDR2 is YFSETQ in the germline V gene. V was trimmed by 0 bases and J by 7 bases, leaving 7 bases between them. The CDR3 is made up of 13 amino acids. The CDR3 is CASSLVPGEKLFF. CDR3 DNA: TGCGCCAGCAGCTTGGTGCCGGGTGAAAAACTGTTTTTT.

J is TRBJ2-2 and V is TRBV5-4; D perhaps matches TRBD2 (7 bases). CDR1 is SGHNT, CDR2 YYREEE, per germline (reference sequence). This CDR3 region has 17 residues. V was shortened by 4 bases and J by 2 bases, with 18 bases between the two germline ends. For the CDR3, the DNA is TGTGCCAGCAGCAGGGGGGGCCTGATCATTAACACCGGGGAGCTGTTTTTT. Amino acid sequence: CASSRGGLIINTGELFF.

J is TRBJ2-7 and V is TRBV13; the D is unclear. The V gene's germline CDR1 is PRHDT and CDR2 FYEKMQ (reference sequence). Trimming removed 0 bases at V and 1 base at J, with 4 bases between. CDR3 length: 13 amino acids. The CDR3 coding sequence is TGTGCCAGCAGCTTAGGCCGGTCCTACGAGCAGTACTTC. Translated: CASSLGRSYEQYF.